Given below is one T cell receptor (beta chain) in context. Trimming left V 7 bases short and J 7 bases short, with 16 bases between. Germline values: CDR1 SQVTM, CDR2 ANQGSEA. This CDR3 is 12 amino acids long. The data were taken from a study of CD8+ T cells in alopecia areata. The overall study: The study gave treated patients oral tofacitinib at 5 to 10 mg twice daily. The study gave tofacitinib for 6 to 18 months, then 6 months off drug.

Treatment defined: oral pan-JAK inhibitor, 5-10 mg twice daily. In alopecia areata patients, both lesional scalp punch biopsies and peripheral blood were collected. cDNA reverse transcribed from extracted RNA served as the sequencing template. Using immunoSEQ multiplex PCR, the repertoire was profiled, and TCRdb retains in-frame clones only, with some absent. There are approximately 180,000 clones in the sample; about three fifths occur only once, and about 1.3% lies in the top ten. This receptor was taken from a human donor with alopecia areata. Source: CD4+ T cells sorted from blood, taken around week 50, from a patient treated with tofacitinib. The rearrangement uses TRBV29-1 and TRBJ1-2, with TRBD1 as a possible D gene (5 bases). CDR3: CSAVGQGGGYTF. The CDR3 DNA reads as TGCAGCGCCGTGGGGCAGGGAGGTGGCTACACCTTC.